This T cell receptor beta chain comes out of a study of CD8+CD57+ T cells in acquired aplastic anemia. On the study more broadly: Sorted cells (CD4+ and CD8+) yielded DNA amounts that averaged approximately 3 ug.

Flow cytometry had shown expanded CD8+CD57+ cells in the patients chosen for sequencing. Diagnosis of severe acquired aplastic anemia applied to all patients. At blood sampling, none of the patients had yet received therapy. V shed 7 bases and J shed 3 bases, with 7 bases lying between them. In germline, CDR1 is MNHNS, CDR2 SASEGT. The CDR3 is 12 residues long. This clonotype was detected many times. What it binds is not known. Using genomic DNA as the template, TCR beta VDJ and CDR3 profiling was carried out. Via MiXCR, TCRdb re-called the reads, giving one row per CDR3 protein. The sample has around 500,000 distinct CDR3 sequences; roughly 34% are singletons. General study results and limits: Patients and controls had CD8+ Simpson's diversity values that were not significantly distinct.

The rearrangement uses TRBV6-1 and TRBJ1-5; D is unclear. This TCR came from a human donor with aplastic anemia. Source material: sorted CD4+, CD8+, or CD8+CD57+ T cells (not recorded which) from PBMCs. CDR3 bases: TGTGCCAGCACAGAAACCAATCAGCCCCAGCATTTT. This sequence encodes CASTETNQPQHF.